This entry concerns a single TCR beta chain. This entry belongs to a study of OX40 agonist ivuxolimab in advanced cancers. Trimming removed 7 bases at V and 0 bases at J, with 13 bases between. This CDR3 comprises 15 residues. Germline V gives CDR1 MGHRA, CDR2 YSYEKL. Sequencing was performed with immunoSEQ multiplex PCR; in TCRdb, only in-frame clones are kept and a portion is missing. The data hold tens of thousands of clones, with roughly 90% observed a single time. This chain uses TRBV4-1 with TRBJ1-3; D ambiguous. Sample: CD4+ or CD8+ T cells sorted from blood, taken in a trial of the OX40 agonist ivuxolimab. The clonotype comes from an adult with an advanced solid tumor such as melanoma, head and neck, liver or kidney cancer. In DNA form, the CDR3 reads TGCGCCAGCATGAGGACCGCCAACTCTGGAAACACCATATATTTT. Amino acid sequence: CASMRTANSGNTIYF.